The rows below give T cell receptor beta chains drawn from one sample of a study of T-cell memory formation after mild COVID-19. TCRdb ran MiXCR on the 5' RACE reads and lists one entry per CDR3 protein. The sample consists of under 450,000 distinct CDR3 sequences, around 15% of them appearing once. Sequencing input: PBMCs or a T cell subset sorted from them (not recorded which). These receptors all come from a young man who had mild COVID-19 (a few samples of this study predate the infection). Cell type and time point are not known. Both conserved end residues are part of each CDR3. A D gene is named only where the DNA matches it firmly. Size is stated for part of the rows, as once, few or many counts, or as a class when the clone is expanded.

j_call: TRBJ2-7
d_call: .
v_call: TRBV6-5
clone_size: .
cdr3_nt: TGTGCCAGTGGGATAGGAGGGCCCAGGTCCTACGAGCAGTACTTC
cdr3_aa: CASGIGGPRSYEQYF

j_call: TRBJ2-5
d_call: TRBD2
v_call: TRBV7-2
clone_size: .
cdr3_nt: TGTGCCAGCAGCGGTAGACTAGCGGGGGGGCTTGAGACCCAGTACTTC
cdr3_aa: CASSGRLAGGLETQYF

j_call: TRBJ2-2
d_call: .
v_call: TRBV4-3
clone_size: .
cdr3_nt: TGCGCCAGCAGCCAAGATCGTAGGTTTCTTACCGGGGAGCTGTTTTTT
cdr3_aa: CASSQDRRFLTGELFF

j_call: TRBJ2-3
d_call: .
v_call: TRBV29-1
clone_size: .
cdr3_nt: TGCAGCGTTGCCCCAGGGACAGATACGCAGTATTTT
cdr3_aa: CSVAPGTDTQYF

j_call: TRBJ1-2
d_call: .
v_call: TRBV28
clone_size: .
cdr3_nt: TGTGCCAGCAGCTGGAGGGGATATGGCTACACCTTC
cdr3_aa: CASSWRGYGYTF

j_call: TRBJ2-1
d_call: TRBD1
v_call: TRBV4-1
clone_size: .
cdr3_nt: TGCGCCAGCAGCCAACCGGGACAGGGGGATGAGCAGTTCTTC
cdr3_aa: CASSQPGQGDEQFF

j_call: TRBJ2-5
d_call: TRBD2
v_call: TRBV15
clone_size: .
cdr3_nt: TGTGCCACCAGCAGAGCGACTAGCGGGGGCCTGGAGCAAGAGACCCAGTACTTC
cdr3_aa: CATSRATSGGLEQETQYF

j_call: TRBJ2-3
d_call: .
v_call: TRBV5-1
clone_size: .
cdr3_nt: TGCGCCAGCAGCTTGGGCGACCCGGGGACAGATACGCAGTATTTT
cdr3_aa: CASSLGDPGTDTQYF

j_call: TRBJ1-1
d_call: TRBD1
v_call: TRBV14
clone_size: few
cdr3_nt: TGTGCCAGCAGCCTTGGGAGGACAGGCTTCTTTGCTGAAGCTTTCTTT
cdr3_aa: CASSLGRTGFFAEAFF

j_call: TRBJ2-3
d_call: .
v_call: TRBV12-3/TRBV12-4
clone_size: few
cdr3_nt: TGTGCCAGCAGGCCCGGGGCGACAGATACGCAGTATTTT
cdr3_aa: CASRPGATDTQYF

j_call: TRBJ2-5
d_call: .
v_call: TRBV5-1
clone_size: many
cdr3_nt: TGCGCCAGCAGCCCGGCTAGCACCGGCTGGGGAGAGACCCAGTACTTC
cdr3_aa: CASSPASTGWGETQYF

j_call: TRBJ2-5
d_call: .
v_call: TRBV6-1
clone_size: .
cdr3_nt: TGTGCCAGCGAACTGTACCAAGAGACCCAGTACTTC
cdr3_aa: CASELYQETQYF

j_call: TRBJ1-4
d_call: TRBD1
v_call: TRBV4-3
clone_size: .
cdr3_nt: TGCGCCAGCAGCGTCGGGACAGGGGAGGAGGAAAAACTGTTTTTT
cdr3_aa: CASSVGTGEEEKLFF

j_call: TRBJ2-6
d_call: .
v_call: TRBV11-2
clone_size: many
cdr3_nt: TGTGCCAGCAGCGCCCACAGGAGCTCTGGGGCCAACGTCCTGACTTTC
cdr3_aa: CASSAHRSSGANVLTF

j_call: TRBJ1-2
d_call: .
v_call: TRBV2
clone_size: .
cdr3_nt: TGTGCCAGCAGCCAGGGAGGGAGCTACGAAACCTTC
cdr3_aa: CASSQGGSYETF

j_call: TRBJ1-2
d_call: TRBD1
v_call: TRBV5-1
clone_size: .
cdr3_nt: TGCGCCAGCAGCTTGGTTTCGGCAGGGGGCAAGGATGGCTACACCTTC
cdr3_aa: CASSLVSAGGKDGYTF

j_call: TRBJ2-3
d_call: TRBD1
v_call: TRBV5-1
clone_size: few
cdr3_nt: TGCGCCAGCAGCTTCACCTCCGGGACAGGGAGTGATACGCAGTATTTT
cdr3_aa: CASSFTSGTGSDTQYF

j_call: TRBJ1-4
d_call: TRBD1
v_call: TRBV7-8
clone_size: .
cdr3_nt: TGTGCCAGCAGCCCCCAATACAGGGGGACTAATGAAAAACTGTTTTTT
cdr3_aa: CASSPQYRGTNEKLFF

j_call: TRBJ2-7
d_call: .
v_call: TRBV5-1
clone_size: .
cdr3_nt: TGCGCCAGCAGCTTCCGCGGGGGCTTGTACGAGCAGTACTTC
cdr3_aa: CASSFRGGLYEQYF

j_call: TRBJ2-1
d_call: TRBD2
v_call: TRBV7-3
clone_size: .
cdr3_nt: TGTGCCAGCAGCCAAACCCGCCGGGGGGGGTGGTTCTTC
cdr3_aa: CASSQTRRGGWFF

j_call: TRBJ1-2
d_call: TRBD1
v_call: TRBV7-9
clone_size: .
cdr3_nt: TGTGCCAGCAGCCCTGGGACAGGCTTCTATGGCTACAACTTC
cdr3_aa: CASSPGTGFYGYNF

j_call: TRBJ2-1
d_call: .
v_call: TRBV20-1
clone_size: many
cdr3_nt: TGCAGTGTCCCGGGGCGAGACTTCCTGGGCTACAATGAGCAGTTCTTC
cdr3_aa: CSVPGRDFLGYNEQFF

j_call: TRBJ1-3
d_call: TRBD1
v_call: TRBV4-1
clone_size: .
cdr3_nt: TGCGCCAGCAGCCCTGAGGGGACAGATGGAAACACCATATATTTT
cdr3_aa: CASSPEGTDGNTIYF

j_call: TRBJ2-7
d_call: .
v_call: TRBV7-9
clone_size: few
cdr3_nt: TGTGCCAGCAGCTTAGCTTTCCTCCACGAGCAGTACTTC
cdr3_aa: CASSLAFLHEQYF

j_call: TRBJ2-6
d_call: .
v_call: TRBV28
clone_size: .
cdr3_nt: TGTGCCAGCTCGTGGGGGGCGTCTGGGGCCAACGCCCTGACTTTC
cdr3_aa: CASSWGASGANALTF

j_call: TRBJ1-2
d_call: .
v_call: TRBV4-1
clone_size: .
cdr3_nt: TGCGCCAGCAGCCAAGAAATTTTACTCAAAACATATGGCTACACCTTC
cdr3_aa: CASSQEILLKTYGYTF

j_call: TRBJ1-1
d_call: TRBD1
v_call: TRBV7-9
clone_size: .
cdr3_nt: TGTGCCAGCAGCTTAGTTGGGACAGGCATCGCTGAAGCTTTCTTT
cdr3_aa: CASSLVGTGIAEAFF

j_call: TRBJ2-6
d_call: TRBD1
v_call: TRBV20-1
clone_size: few
cdr3_nt: TGCAGTGCTAGACAGGGGGCTGGGGCCAACGTCCTGACTTTC
cdr3_aa: CSARQGAGANVLTF

j_call: TRBJ1-2
d_call: TRBD1
v_call: TRBV7-9
clone_size: few
cdr3_nt: TGTGCCAGCAGCTTTCCGGGACAGGCTAACTATGGCTACACCTTC
cdr3_aa: CASSFPGQANYGYTF

j_call: TRBJ1-4
d_call: .
v_call: TRBV4-1
clone_size: few
cdr3_nt: TGCGCCAGCAGCCAAGAGGGGGGCGCTCGGGAAAAACTGTTTTTT
cdr3_aa: CASSQEGGAREKLFF

j_call: TRBJ2-1
d_call: .
v_call: TRBV6-2/TRBV6-3
clone_size: .
cdr3_nt: TGTGCCAGCAGTTACTCGAGGGGTCAAACTGGCCGGGCCAATGAGCAGTTCTTC
cdr3_aa: CASSYSRGQTGRANEQFF

j_call: TRBJ1-2
d_call: TRBD1
v_call: TRBV15
clone_size: few
cdr3_nt: TGTGCCACCAGCACCAGGGGGCGAGTCGATGGCTACACCTTC
cdr3_aa: CATSTRGRVDGYTF

j_call: TRBJ2-5
d_call: .
v_call: TRBV20-1
clone_size: few
cdr3_nt: TGCAGTGCTAGAGATCCGGGGGCCTCGGAGACCCAGTACTTC
cdr3_aa: CSARDPGASETQYF

j_call: TRBJ2-2
d_call: .
v_call: TRBV5-1
clone_size: few
cdr3_nt: TGCGCCAGCAGCCCCTGGGAGGGGGGCCAACGGGAGCTGTTTTTT
cdr3_aa: CASSPWEGGQRELFF

j_call: TRBJ2-1
d_call: .
v_call: TRBV10-3
clone_size: .
cdr3_nt: TGTGCCATCAGAGAACCCAACGGACGCTTCGATGAGCAGTTCTTC
cdr3_aa: CAIREPNGRFDEQFF

j_call: TRBJ2-3
d_call: .
v_call: TRBV20-1
clone_size: many
cdr3_nt: TGCAGTGCTTGGCCTACAGGAACGGCAGATACGCAGTATTTT
cdr3_aa: CSAWPTGTADTQYF

j_call: TRBJ2-2
d_call: TRBD1
v_call: TRBV7-2
clone_size: .
cdr3_nt: TGTGCCAGCAGATCAGGGGGCAGGAACACCGGGGAGCTGTTTTTT
cdr3_aa: CASRSGGRNTGELFF

j_call: TRBJ2-5
d_call: TRBD2
v_call: TRBV5-1
clone_size: .
cdr3_nt: TGCGCCAGCAGCTCAGGACTAGCAAAAGAGACCCAGTACTTC
cdr3_aa: CASSSGLAKETQYF

j_call: TRBJ2-5
d_call: .
v_call: TRBV20-1
clone_size: .
cdr3_nt: TGCAGTGCTGAGTGGGGTTCGGGTGTGGAGACCCAGTACTTC
cdr3_aa: CSAEWGSGVETQYF

j_call: TRBJ2-1
d_call: .
v_call: TRBV5-1
clone_size: few
cdr3_nt: TGCGCCAGCAGCTTCCCTTGGGAAGATGCGAGTATGGATGAGCAGTTCTTC
cdr3_aa: CASSFPWEDASMDEQFF

j_call: TRBJ2-2
d_call: .
v_call: TRBV6-2/TRBV6-3
clone_size: .
cdr3_nt: TGTGCCAGCAGTTTCCGCCCCCCCGGGGAGTTTTTT
cdr3_aa: CASSFRPPGEFF

j_call: TRBJ1-2
d_call: .
v_call: TRBV6-5
clone_size: few
cdr3_nt: TGTGCCAGCAGTTACCGCCGGAGGGGCGACCCCAATGGCTACACCTTC
cdr3_aa: CASSYRRRGDPNGYTF

j_call: TRBJ1-4
d_call: .
v_call: TRBV6-5
clone_size: .
cdr3_nt: TGTGCCAGCAGTGCCCTCGATGGAGAAAAACTGTTTTTT
cdr3_aa: CASSALDGEKLFF

j_call: TRBJ2-5
d_call: .
v_call: TRBV11-2
clone_size: few
cdr3_nt: TGTGCCAGCAGCCCCGTGGGGGGTGGGCAAGAGACCCAGTACTTC
cdr3_aa: CASSPVGGGQETQYF

j_call: TRBJ1-1
d_call: .
v_call: TRBV5-1
clone_size: many
cdr3_nt: TGCGCCAGCAGCTTGGAGATGGACACTGAAGCTTTCTTT
cdr3_aa: CASSLEMDTEAFF

j_call: TRBJ2-5
d_call: .
v_call: TRBV2
clone_size: many
cdr3_nt: TGTGCCAGCGGCCGGGGGGCAGAGACCCAGTACTTC
cdr3_aa: CASGRGAETQYF

j_call: TRBJ1-5
d_call: .
v_call: TRBV27
clone_size: .
cdr3_nt: TGTGCCAGCAGTTTAAAGGGACAACCGCAGCCCCAGCATTTT
cdr3_aa: CASSLKGQPQPQHF

j_call: TRBJ2-3
d_call: TRBD2
v_call: TRBV7-2
clone_size: .
cdr3_nt: TGTGCCAGCAGCTTCCGTAGCGGGGGGGATCTTGATACGCAGTATTTT
cdr3_aa: CASSFRSGGDLDTQYF

j_call: TRBJ1-1
d_call: .
v_call: TRBV5-1
clone_size: .
cdr3_nt: TGCGCCAGTTGGGGTAGGCCCGGGGGCAACACTGAAGCTTTCTTT
cdr3_aa: CASWGRPGGNTEAFF

j_call: TRBJ1-2
d_call: TRBD1
v_call: TRBV9
clone_size: few
cdr3_nt: TGTGCCAGCAGCGTCGGGACAGGGGAATTGTATGGCTACACCTTC
cdr3_aa: CASSVGTGELYGYTF

j_call: TRBJ2-1
d_call: .
v_call: TRBV27
clone_size: .
cdr3_nt: TGTGCCAGCACCCCGGGGGTAACAAGCAATGAGCAGTTCTTC
cdr3_aa: CASTPGVTSNEQFF

j_call: TRBJ2-5
d_call: TRBD2
v_call: TRBV20-1
clone_size: .
cdr3_nt: TGCAGTGCTAGAGACCCTAGCGGGGGATCTCAAGAGACCCAGTACTTC
cdr3_aa: CSARDPSGGSQETQYF

j_call: TRBJ2-1
d_call: .
v_call: TRBV7-3
clone_size: many
cdr3_nt: TGTGCCAGCAGCCCTTATCGGACTACCCTCTACAATGAGCAGTTCTTC
cdr3_aa: CASSPYRTTLYNEQFF

j_call: TRBJ1-2
d_call: .
v_call: TRBV6-5
clone_size: few
cdr3_nt: TGTGCCAGCAGTGAGTGGTCCCAGACTAACTATGGCTACACCTTC
cdr3_aa: CASSEWSQTNYGYTF

j_call: TRBJ2-1
d_call: TRBD2
v_call: TRBV5-1
clone_size: many
cdr3_nt: TGCGCCAGCAGTTCGCGACTAGCGGGGGGAGAATACAATGAGCAGTTCTTC
cdr3_aa: CASSSRLAGGEYNEQFF

j_call: TRBJ1-2
d_call: TRBD1
v_call: TRBV9
clone_size: .
cdr3_nt: TGTGCCAGCAGCGCTCGACGACAGGGAGATGGCTACACCTTC
cdr3_aa: CASSARRQGDGYTF

j_call: TRBJ2-1
d_call: TRBD2
v_call: TRBV7-2
clone_size: many
cdr3_nt: TGTGCCAGCAGCCTCACCCCTTCTAGCGGGGGTCTAAATGAGCAGTTCTTC
cdr3_aa: CASSLTPSSGGLNEQFF

j_call: TRBJ1-3
d_call: TRBD1
v_call: TRBV29-1
clone_size: .
cdr3_nt: TGCAGCGACCCGCAGGACAGGCCATCTGGAAACACCATATATTTT
cdr3_aa: CSDPQDRPSGNTIYF

j_call: TRBJ1-3
d_call: TRBD1
v_call: TRBV12-3/TRBV12-4
clone_size: many
cdr3_nt: TGTGCCAGCAGTTCCTGGACAGGGTCCCTGAACACCATATATTTT
cdr3_aa: CASSSWTGSLNTIYF